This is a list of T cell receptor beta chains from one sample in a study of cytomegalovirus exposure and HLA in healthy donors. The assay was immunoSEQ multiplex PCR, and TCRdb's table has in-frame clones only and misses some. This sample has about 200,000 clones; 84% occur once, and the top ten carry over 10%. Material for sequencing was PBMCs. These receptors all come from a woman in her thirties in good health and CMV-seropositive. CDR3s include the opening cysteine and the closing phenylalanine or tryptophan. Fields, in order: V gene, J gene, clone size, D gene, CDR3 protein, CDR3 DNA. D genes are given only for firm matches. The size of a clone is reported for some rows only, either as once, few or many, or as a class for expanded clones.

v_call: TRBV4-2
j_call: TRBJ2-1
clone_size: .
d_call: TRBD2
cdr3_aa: CASSQTSGRDEQFF
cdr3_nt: TGTGCCAGCAGCCAGACTAGCGGGAGAGATGAGCAGTTCTTC

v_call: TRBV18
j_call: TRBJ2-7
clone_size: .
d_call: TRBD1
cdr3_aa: CASSPRPDRDYEQYF
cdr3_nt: TGTGCCAGCTCACCCCGTCCGGACAGGGACTACGAGCAGTACTTC

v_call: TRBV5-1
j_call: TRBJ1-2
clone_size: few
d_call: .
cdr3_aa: CASSLTLSGGGYTF
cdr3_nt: TGCGCCAGCAGCTTAACCCTTTCCGGGGGTGGCTACACCTTC

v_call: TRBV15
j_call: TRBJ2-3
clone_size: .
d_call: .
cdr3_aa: CATSDGQYFTDTQYF
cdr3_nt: TGTGCCACCAGCGACGGACAGTATTTCACAGATACGCAGTATTTT

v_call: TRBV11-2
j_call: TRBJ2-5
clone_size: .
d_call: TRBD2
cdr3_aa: CASTISGRAVETQYF
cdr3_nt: TGTGCCAGCACGATTAGCGGGCGGGCCGTTGAGACCCAGTACTTC

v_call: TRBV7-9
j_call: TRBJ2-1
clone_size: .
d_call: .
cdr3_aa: CASAGLDEQFF
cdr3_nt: TGTGCCAGCGCGGGTCTCGATGAGCAGTTCTTC

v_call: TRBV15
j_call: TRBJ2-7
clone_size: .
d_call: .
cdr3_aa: CATSREGGSYEQYF
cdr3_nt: TGTGCCACCAGCAGAGAGGGGGGCTCCTACGAGCAGTACTTC

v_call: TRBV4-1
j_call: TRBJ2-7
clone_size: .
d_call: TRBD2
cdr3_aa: CASSRDTSGGYTYEQYF
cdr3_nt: TGCGCCAGCAGCCGAGATACTAGCGGAGGATACACCTACGAGCAGTACTTC

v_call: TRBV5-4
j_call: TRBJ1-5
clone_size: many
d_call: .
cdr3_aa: CASSRQNSNQPQHF
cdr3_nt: TGTGCCAGCAGCCGACAGAATAGCAATCAGCCCCAGCATTTT

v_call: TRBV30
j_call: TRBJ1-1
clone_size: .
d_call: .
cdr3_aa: CAWSVTLTNTEAFF
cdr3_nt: TGTGCCTGGAGTGTAACTCTAACGAACACTGAAGCTTTCTTT

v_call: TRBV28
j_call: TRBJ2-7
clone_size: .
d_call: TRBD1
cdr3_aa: CASSQGQSYEQYF
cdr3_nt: TGTGCCAGCAGTCAGGGACAGTCCTACGAGCAGTACTTC

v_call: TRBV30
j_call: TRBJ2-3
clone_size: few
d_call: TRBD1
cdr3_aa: CAWTENSYYTGGWEDTQYF
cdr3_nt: TGTGCCTGGACCGAAAATTCCTATTACACAGGGGGCTGGGAAGATACGCAGTATTTT

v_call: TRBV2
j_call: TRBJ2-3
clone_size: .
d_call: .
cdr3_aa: CASLRVQTDTQYF
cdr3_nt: TGTGCCAGCTTGAGGGTCCAGACAGATACGCAGTATTTT

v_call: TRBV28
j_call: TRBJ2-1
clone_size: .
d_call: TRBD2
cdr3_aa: CASSLAGAGYNEQFF
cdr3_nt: TGTGCCAGCAGTTTAGCGGGAGCAGGCTACAATGAGCAGTTCTTC

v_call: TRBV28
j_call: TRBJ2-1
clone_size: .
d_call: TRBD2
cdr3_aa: CASTPTSGGYNEQFF
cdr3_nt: TGTGCCAGCACCCCGACTAGCGGGGGATACAATGAGCAGTTCTTC

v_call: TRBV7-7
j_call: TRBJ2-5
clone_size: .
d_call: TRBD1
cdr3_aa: CASSFDRGLRETQYF
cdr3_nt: TGTGCTAGCAGCTTCGACAGGGGGCTCCGGGAGACCCAGTACTTC

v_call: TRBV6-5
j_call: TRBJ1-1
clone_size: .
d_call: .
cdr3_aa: CASSETQGTEAFF
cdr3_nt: TGTGCCAGCAGTGAAACACAGGGCACTGAAGCTTTCTTT

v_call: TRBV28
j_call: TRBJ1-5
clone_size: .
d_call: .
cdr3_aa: CASRRGNQPQHF
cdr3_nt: TGTGCCAGCAGACGGGGAAATCAGCCCCAGCATTTT

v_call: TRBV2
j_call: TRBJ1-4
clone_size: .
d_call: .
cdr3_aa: CASSPNRDGDEKLFF
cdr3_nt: TGTGCCAGCAGCCCCAACCGGGATGGTGATGAAAAACTGTTTTTT

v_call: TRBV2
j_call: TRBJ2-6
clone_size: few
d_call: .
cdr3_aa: CASLVYARSGANVLTF
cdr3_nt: TGTGCCAGCCTCGTTTATGCACGGTCTGGGGCCAACGTCCTGACTTTC

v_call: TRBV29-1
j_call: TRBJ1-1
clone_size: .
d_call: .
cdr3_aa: CSVEGSTLNTEAFF
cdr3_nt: TGCAGCGTTGAGGGCAGCACCTTGAACACTGAAGCTTTCTTT

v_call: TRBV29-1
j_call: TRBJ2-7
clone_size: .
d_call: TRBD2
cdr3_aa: CSARLAGGPDEQYF
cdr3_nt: TGCAGCGCGAGACTAGCGGGAGGGCCGGACGAGCAGTACTTC

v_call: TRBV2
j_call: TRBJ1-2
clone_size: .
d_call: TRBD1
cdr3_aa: CASSRIGTESYGYTF
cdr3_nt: TGTGCCAGCAGTCGCATCGGGACAGAGTCTTATGGCTACACCTTC

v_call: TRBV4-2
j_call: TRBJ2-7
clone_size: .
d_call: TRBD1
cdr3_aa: CASSLNPGQPYEQYF
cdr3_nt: TGTGCCAGCAGCCTAAATCCGGGACAGCCTTACGAGCAGTACTTC

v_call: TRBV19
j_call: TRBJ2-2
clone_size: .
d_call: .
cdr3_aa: CASSISRGAGGELFF
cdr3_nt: TGTGCCAGTAGTATAAGCCGTGGAGCTGGGGGGGAGCTGTTTTTT

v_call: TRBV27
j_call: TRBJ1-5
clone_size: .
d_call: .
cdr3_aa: CASSLEGWAGSQPQHF
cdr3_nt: TGTGCCAGCAGCTTGGAAGGTTGGGCAGGGTCTCAGCCCCAGCATTTT

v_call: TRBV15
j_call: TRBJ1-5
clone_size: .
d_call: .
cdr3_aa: CATSEENQPQHF
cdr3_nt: TGTGCCACCTCGGAGGAAAATCAGCCCCAGCATTTT

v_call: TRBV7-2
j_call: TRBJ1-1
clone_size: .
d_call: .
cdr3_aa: CASGGLGRGTEAFF
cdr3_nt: TGTGCCAGCGGGGGACTGGGAAGAGGAACTGAAGCTTTCTTT

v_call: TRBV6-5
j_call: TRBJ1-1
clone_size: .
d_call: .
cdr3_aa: CASSYGGSPNTEAFF
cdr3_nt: TGTGCCAGCAGTTACGGCGGCAGTCCGAACACTGAAGCTTTCTTT

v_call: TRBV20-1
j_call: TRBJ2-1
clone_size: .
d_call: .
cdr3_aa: CSARYDNEQFF
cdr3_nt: TGCAGTGCTAGGTATGACAATGAGCAGTTCTTC

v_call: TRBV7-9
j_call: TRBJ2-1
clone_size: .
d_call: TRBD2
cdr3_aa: CASSSPGLAAHYNEQFF
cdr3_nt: TGTGCCAGCAGCTCTCCGGGACTAGCGGCACATTACAATGAGCAGTTCTTC

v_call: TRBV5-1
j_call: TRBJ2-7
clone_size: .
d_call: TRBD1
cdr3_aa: CASSSTGPYEQYF
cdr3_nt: TGCGCCAGCAGCTCGACAGGGCCCTACGAGCAGTACTTC

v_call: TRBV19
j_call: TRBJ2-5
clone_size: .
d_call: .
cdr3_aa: CASSIGQTQYF
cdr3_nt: TGTGCCAGTAGTATCGGTCAGACCCAGTACTTC

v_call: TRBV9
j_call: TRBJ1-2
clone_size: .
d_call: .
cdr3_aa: CASSSRERYGYTF
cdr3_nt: TGTGCCAGCAGCTCCCGGGAACGCTATGGCTACACCTTC

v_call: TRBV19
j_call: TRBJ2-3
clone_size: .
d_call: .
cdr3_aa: CASSVSSATDTQYF
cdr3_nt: TGTGCCAGTAGTGTTTCTAGCGCCACAGATACGCAGTATTTT